The 17 T cell receptor beta chains given below trace back to one sample, sequenced in a study of cytomegalovirus exposure and HLA in healthy donors. With 60 Vbeta and 13 Jbeta primers, the PCR was carried out. This table comes from immunoSEQ multiplex PCR, and its TCRdb copy is limited to in-frame clones, with some not included. The sample has under 200,000 clones; about two thirds are singletons. The sequenced material came from PBMCs. These receptors all come from a woman aged 18-30 years in good health and CMV-seropositive.

This chain uses TRBV27 with TRBJ2-5; 7 bases are shared with TRBD2. Germline CDR1 and CDR2: MNHEY and SMNVEV (reference sequence). The CDR3 extends over 16 amino acids. The ends lost 3 bases at V and 1 base at J; junction bases unmatched: 8. The CDR3 DNA sequence: TGTGCCAGCAGTTTCGTGGGAGGGTGGGGCCAAGAGACCCAGTACTTC. Translating gives CASSFVGGWGQETQYF.

The chain carries TRBV27 and TRBJ1-2; D perhaps matches TRBD1 (5 bases). CDR1 is MNHEY and CDR2 is SMNVEV in the germline V gene (reference sequence). V dropped 2 bases and J dropped 4 bases, with 14 bases sitting between them. The CDR3 has 15 amino acids. The CDR3: CASSLVPGLIYGYTF. The CDR3 bases are TGTGCCAGCAGTTTAGTCCCGGGACTGATCTATGGCTACACCTTC.

The chain combines TRBV2 with TRBJ1-5; D is undetermined. The germline gives CDR1 SNHLY, CDR2 FYNNEI. The CDR3 is made up of 16 amino acids. The V end was cut by 1 base, the J end by 0 bases, with 10 bases between. The CDR3 region is CASSEGVVYSNQPQHF. Written as DNA, the CDR3 is TGTGCCAGCAGTGAAGGAGTGGTCTATAGCAATCAGCCCCAGCATTTT.

The chain joins TRBV10-3 to TRBJ1-1; 8 bases are a match to TRBD1. The trim removed 4 bases at V and 1 base at J, leaving 2 bases unmatched. The germline gives CDR1 ENHRY, CDR2 SYGVKD. The CDR3 has 14 amino acids. CDR3 loop: CAISAGTGNTEAFF. DNA of the CDR3: TGTGCCATCAGTGCCGGGACAGGGAACACTGAAGCTTTCTTT.

Here the CDR3 reads CASSETIETGPYGYTF. The CDR3 coding sequence is TGTGCCAGCAGTGAGACGATCGAAACAGGGCCCTATGGCTACACCTTC. V gene TRBV6-4 combines with J gene TRBJ1-2; weak D call: TRBD1 (6 bases). Trimming cost V 3 bases and J 4 bases, with 18 bases left between them. Per the germline V gene, CDR1 is MRHNA and CDR2 is SNTAGT. CDR3 size: 16 residues.

V is TRBV5-1 and J is TRBJ2-3, with TRBD2 matching over 9 bases. The CDR3 is 15 residues long. Germline V gives CDR1 SGHRS, CDR2 YFSETQ. V shed 6 bases, J shed 2 bases, and the junction held 7 bases outside the gene matches. The CDR3 nucleotides are TGCGCCAGCACCTCGACTAGCGGTACCACAGATACGCAGTATTTT. Protein sequence: CASTSTSGTTDTQYF.

This clone came up a few times. The V gene is TRBV6-5, the J gene TRBJ1-2, with a tentative D call TRBD1 (6 bases). CDR3 length equals 13 residues. Germline CDR1 is MNHEY and CDR2 is SVGAGI. V was cut by 2 bases and J by 4 bases, with 8 bases left in between. The CDR3 here is CASSYAQGYGYTF. DNA for the CDR3: TGTGCCAGCAGTTACGCACAGGGCTATGGCTACACCTTC.

This clone was observed a single time. The chain recombines TRBV5-4 with TRBJ1-4; TRBD1 matches 11 bases. Germline V CDR1 and CDR2: SGHNT, YYREEE (reference sequence). The CDR3 has 16 amino acids. The junction had 3 bases not matched to a gene; V was cut back by 3 bases and J by 2 bases. For the CDR3, the DNA is TGTGCCAGCAGCTCGGGACAGGGGGGCACTAATGAAAAACTGTTTTTT. Residues: CASSSGQGGTNEKLFF.

This clone occurred once. The chain recombines TRBV5-6 with TRBJ2-5; D is unclear. The end of the DNA aligns better with TRBJ2-7, so the J call may be wrong. Looked up from germline, CDR1 is SGHDT and CDR2 is YYEEEE. The CDR3 is made up of 15 amino acids. Here the CDR3 reads CASSAGSLFSYEQYF. The CDR3 nucleotides are TGTGCCAGCAGCGCCGGGTCATTATTCTCCTACGAGCAGTACTTC.

This chain connects TRBV10-2 to TRBJ1-6; D unresolved. The V end lost 3 bases, the J end lost 6 bases, and 9 bases lay between the germline ends. The CDR3 spans 14 residues. Per the germline V gene, CDR1 is WSHSY and CDR2 is SAAADI. The CDR3 reads CASSDPGSNSPLHF. DNA for the CDR3: TGCGCCAGCAGTGATCCGGGATCTAATTCACCCCTCCACTTT.

This clone was counted once. V usage is TRBV14 and J usage is TRBJ2-6; TRBD2 matches 7 bases. Germline assignment: CDR1 SGHDN and CDR2 FVKESK. The V and J ends lost 2 bases and 2 bases, in that order; junction bases with no gene match: 12. The CDR3 is 19 amino acids. In nucleotides, the CDR3 is TGTGCCAGCAGCCAATTTTTAGACCACAGCGGGGCTGGGGCCAACGTCCTGACTTTC. Translating gives CASSQFLDHSGAGANVLTF.

This chain links TRBV4-1 with TRBJ2-7; 11 bases are shared with TRBD2. The V segment lost 0 bases and the J segment 1 base; nucleotides outside the gene matches: 8. CDR1 MGHRA and CDR2 YSYEKL come from the germline V gene. The length of the CDR3 is 18 residues. In DNA, the CDR3 is TGCGCCAGCAGCCAAGAACTAGCGGGAGCACACCTATCCTACGAGCAGTACTTC. Residues: CASSQELAGAHLSYEQYF.

The J gene is TRBJ2-1, the V gene TRBV27; TRBD1 matches at 7 bases. J gave up 4 bases and V 2 bases, and 11 bases lay outside the gene matches. The CDR3 is 17 amino acids. The germline V gene encodes CDR1 MNHEY and CDR2 SMNVEV (reference sequence). The CDR3 protein is CASSLGIRDSKYNEQFF. The CDR3 nucleotides read TGTGCCAGCAGTTTAGGGATCCGGGACAGTAAGTACAATGAGCAGTTCTTC.

This clone has only a few counts. J is TRBJ2-7 and V is TRBV11-3; D is perhaps TRBD2 (5 bases). The CDR3 runs to 16 residues. Trimming shortened V by 3 bases and J by 4 bases, and 19 bases separated the two germline ends. Germline V gene sequence: CDR1 SGHNT, CDR2 YENEEA. The CDR3 DNA reads TGTGCCAGCAGCTTTTCGCAGCTCCCTACTAGGTACGAGCAGTACTTC. Amino acid sequence: CASSFSQLPTRYEQYF.

This rearrangement joins TRBV7-3 to TRBJ2-1, with 12 bases matching TRBD2. The germline V gene has CDR1 SGHTA and CDR2 FQGTGA. The CDR3 runs to 16 residues. J gave up 10 bases and V 5 bases, and 12 bases lay outside the gene matches. The DNA of the CDR3 is TGTGCCAGCAGCCCGACTCTAGCGGGAGGGCCGGGAGAGCAGTTCTTC. It yields the protein CASSPTLAGGPGEQFF.

The chain carries TRBV9 and TRBJ2-5; no firm D call. Matching the DNA end better, TRBJ2-7 makes the J call doubtful. The CDR3 is made up of 15 amino acids. The germline V gene has CDR1 SGDLS and CDR2 YYNGEE. The DNA for the CDR3 is TGTGCCAGCAGCGGAACGGGTCGATTTTCCTACGAGCAGTACTTC. Translating it yields CASSGTGRFSYEQYF.

This chain joins TRBV28 and TRBJ1-5; weak D call: TRBD1 (5 bases). CDR3 length: 14 amino acids. Germline V gene data show CDR1 as MDHEN and CDR2 as SYDVKM. Trimming took 2 bases from V and 5 from J, leaving 10 bases between them. This chain's CDR3 is CASSLDSTDQPQHF. CDR3 in DNA: TGTGCCAGCAGTTTAGACAGCACCGATCAGCCCCAGCATTTT. The whole variable domain, filled in from reference TRBV28 and TRBJ1-5, reads DVKVTQSSRYLVKRTGEKVFLECVQDMDHENMFWYRQDPGLGLRLIYFSYDVKMKEKGDIPEGYSVSREKKERFSLILESASTNQTSMYLCASSLDSTDQPQHFGDGTRLSIL.